The 14 T cell receptor beta chains below were found in one sample sequenced in a study of CD8 T cells in ankylosing spondylitis. TCRdb ran MiXCR on the 5' RACE reads and lists one entry per CDR3 protein. The sample has about 250,000 distinct CDR3 sequences; about 30% are singletons. Sequencing was done on a sample of blood, either unsorted or a sorted T cell fraction (not recorded which). The receptors derive from a male donor with ankylosing spondylitis or in good health (not recorded which).

The V and J genes are TRBV6-5 and TRBJ2-7; D unclear. The CDR3 loop spans 14 amino acids. CDR1 and CDR2 (germline): MNHEY, SVGAGI. Trimming took 2 bases from V and 3 from J, leaving 11 bases between them. The CDR3 region has the DNA TGTGCCAGCAGTTACAAGGGCTCGAGCTACGAGCAGTACTTC. It yields the protein CASSYKGSSYEQYF.

In its sample, this clonotype was seen many times. The chain combines TRBV20-1 with TRBJ2-3, with TRBD1 matching 7 bases. V shed 6 bases and J 2 bases; nucleotides not matched to a gene: 11. Germline V gives CDR1 DFQATT, CDR2 SNEGSKA (reference sequence). The CDR3 sequence is 15 residues long. In nucleotides, the CDR3 is TGCAGTGCCGCCCAGTACAGGGGAACCACAGATACGCAGTATTTT. Protein: CSAAQYRGTTDTQYF.

Only a few counts were recorded for this clonotype. The chain carries TRBV6-1 and TRBJ1-4; no definite D call. Germline V gene sequence: CDR1 MNHNS, CDR2 SASEGT. The CDR3 runs 14 residues. Trimming cost V 4 bases and J 3 bases, with 9 bases left between them. The DNA of the CDR3 is TGTGCCAGCAGTGCCCGGGGTTCTAATGAAAAACTGTTTTTT. This sequence encodes CASSARGSNEKLFF.

This chain uses TRBV12-3 or TRBV12-4 with TRBJ2-7; 8 bases are shared with TRBD2. Germline trimming cut 5 bases from V and 5 bases from J; bases unmatched to any gene: 11. The CDR3 is made up of 15 amino acids. Here the CDR3 DNA reads TGTGCCAGCAGTCCATCGGGACTAGGGGCTCACGAGCAGTACTTC. Residues: CASSPSGLGAHEQYF.

The genes are TRBV18 and TRBJ2-1, with 9 nucleotides matching TRBD1. Germline CDR1 KGHSH, CDR2 LQKENI. Trimming removed 3 bases from V and 10 bases from J; junction bases left unmatched: 4. The CDR3 covers 13 residues. This CDR3 reads CASSPDRGGEQFF. The CDR3 DNA reads TGTGCCAGCTCACCCGACAGGGGGGGAGAGCAGTTCTTC.

The chain joins TRBV4-1 to TRBJ1-1, with 8 bases that match TRBD1. CDR1 is MGHRA and CDR2 is YSYEKL in the germline V gene. V lost 5 bases to trimming and J lost 0 bases; unmatched junction nucleotides: 5. This CDR3 is 15 amino acids long. The CDR3 loop reads CASSGLGQVNTEAFF. In DNA form, the CDR3 reads TGCGCCAGCAGCGGGTTGGGACAGGTGAACACTGAAGCTTTCTTT.

This chain connects TRBV12-3 or TRBV12-4 to TRBJ1-1, with D maybe TRBD1 (5 bases). This CDR3 is 15 amino acids long. V was trimmed by 4 bases and J by 6 bases, leaving 18 bases between them. The CDR3 is CASSWGGGERAEAFF. The CDR3, as DNA: TGTGCCAGCAGTTGGGGTGGGGGGGAGAGGGCTGAAGCTTTCTTT.

The CDR3: CASETSLAYNEQFF. The CDR3 DNA reads TGTGCCAGCGAGACTAGTTTGGCCTACAATGAGCAGTTCTTC. The chain carries TRBV7-9 and TRBJ2-1; possibly TRBD2 for D (6 bases). The CDR3 has 14 residues. V was pared by 8 bases and J by 2 bases, with 13 bases between. Germline-derived CDR1 and CDR2 are SEHNR and FQNEAQ (reference sequence).

This chain joins TRBV27 and TRBJ1-5; TRBD1 agrees at 8 bases. Germline CDR1 and CDR2: MNHEY and SMNVEV (reference sequence). With V trimmed by 10 bases and J by 5 bases, 13 bases remained unmatched. There are 15 residues in the CDR3. The CDR3 DNA sequence: TGTGCCACCCTCCAACAGGGGGGCGCCGATCAGCCCCAGCATTTT. It codes for CATLQQGGADQPQHF.

The chain carries TRBV11-1 and TRBJ1-6, with unresolved D. V dropped 3 bases and J dropped 1 base, with 16 bases sitting between them. CDR3 length: 18 residues. Per the germline V gene, CDR1 is SGHAT and CDR2 is FQDESV (reference sequence). The CDR3, as DNA: TGTGCCAGCAGCTTGTGGCAAGGTGGACCGTCCTATAATTCACCCCTCCACTTT. As protein: CASSLWQGGPSYNSPLHF.

This clonotype was seen more than once but under ten times. The chain combines TRBV7-2 with TRBJ2-6; TRBD1 might be the D (5 bases). CDR1 is SGHTA, CDR2 FQGNSA, per germline. This CDR3 comprises 14 residues. V dropped 4 bases and J dropped 4 bases, with 8 bases sitting between them. This chain's CDR3 is CASSSTGGANVLTF. The CDR3 bases are TGTGCCAGCAGCTCTACAGGAGGGGCCAACGTCCTGACTTTC. The full variable domain, rest sourced from reference TRBV7-2 and TRBJ2-6, is GAGVSQSPSNKVTEKGKDVELRCDPISGHTALYWYRQSLGQGLEFLIYFQGNSAPDKSGLPSDRFSAERTGGSVSTLTIQRTQQEDSAVYLCASSSTGGANVLTFGAGSRLTVL.

J is TRBJ1-5 and V is TRBV20-1, with TRBD1 as a possible D gene (6 bases). Germline V gene sequence: CDR1 DFQATT, CDR2 SNEGSKA (reference sequence). V lost 6 bases and J 11 bases, leaving 23 bases between the germline ends. The CDR3 covers 14 residues. Here the CDR3 DNA reads TGCAGTGCCTCTGTAGGGCAGGGGTTGGGGTCCCAGCATTTT. As protein: CSASVGQGLGSQHF.

This rearrangement joins TRBV6-1 to TRBJ1-2; 7 bases are a match to TRBD1. The CDR3 contains 13 residues. Germline lookup yields CDR1 MNHNS and CDR2 SASEGT. After removal of 6 bases from V and 6 bases from J, the junction contained 7 bases not matched to a gene. CDR3 residues: CASRPRGLDGYTF. In DNA form, the CDR3 reads TGTGCCAGCAGGCCCAGGGGGTTGGATGGCTACACCTTC.

The chain uses TRBV29-1 and TRBJ2-5; 9 positions agree with TRBD2. The CDR3 has 14 residues. Per germline, CDR1 SQVTM and CDR2 ANQGSEA. V trimming: 6 bases; J trimming: 1 base; junction bases outside the gene matches: 6. Here the CDR3 DNA reads TGCAGCGTCCCGGGTAGCGGGGGCCAAGAGACCCAGTACTTC. It specifies CSVPGSGGQETQYF.